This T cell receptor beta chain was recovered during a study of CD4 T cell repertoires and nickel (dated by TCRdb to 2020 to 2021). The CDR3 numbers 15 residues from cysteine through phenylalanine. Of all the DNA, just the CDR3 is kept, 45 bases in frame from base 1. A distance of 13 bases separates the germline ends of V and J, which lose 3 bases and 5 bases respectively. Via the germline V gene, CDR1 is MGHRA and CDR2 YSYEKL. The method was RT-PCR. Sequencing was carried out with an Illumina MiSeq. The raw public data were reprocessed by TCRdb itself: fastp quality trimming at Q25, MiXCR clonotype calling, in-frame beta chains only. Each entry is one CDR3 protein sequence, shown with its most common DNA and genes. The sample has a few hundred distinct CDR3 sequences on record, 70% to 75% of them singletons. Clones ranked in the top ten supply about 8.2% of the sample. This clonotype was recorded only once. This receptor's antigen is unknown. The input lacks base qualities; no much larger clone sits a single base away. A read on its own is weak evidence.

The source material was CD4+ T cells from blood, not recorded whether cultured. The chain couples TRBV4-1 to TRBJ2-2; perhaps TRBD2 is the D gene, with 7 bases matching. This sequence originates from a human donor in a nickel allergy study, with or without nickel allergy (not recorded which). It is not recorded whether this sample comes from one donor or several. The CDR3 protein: CASSQAGGQTGELFF. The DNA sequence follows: TGCGCCAGCAGCCAGGCCGGGGGGCAGACCGGGGAGCTGTTTTTT.